This passage covers 3 T cell receptor beta chains from one sample sequenced in a study of blood T cells in healthy people across ages. For the second PCR, which ran for roughly 7 to 11 cycles, a sample-barcoded 5' primer and a J-beta primer mix were used. TCRdb re-called the 5' RACE reads with MiXCR, one entry per CDR3 protein. The table records more than 900,000 distinct CDR3 sequences, around 27% of them present only once. These data also formed part of another study, on T cells of mothers and their children.

Sequencing input: blood. Receptors were obtained from a girl aged 2 to 9 in good health.

This clonotype turned up a few times. V gene TRBV28 combines with J gene TRBJ2-5, with D hard to call. Germline V gene sequence: CDR1 MDHEN, CDR2 SYDVKM. The CDR3 has 14 residues. Trimming pared 2 bases from V and 2 bases from J, leaving 9 bases between. CDR3 protein: CASSLEILQETQYF. The CDR3 DNA sequence: TGTGCCAGCAGTTTAGAGATACTGCAAGAGACCCAGTACTTC.

This sequence joins TRBV6-5 and TRBJ1-2; 7 nucleotides match TRBD1. Germline values: CDR1 MNHEY, CDR2 SVGAGI. CDR3 length equals 16 residues. The V and J ends lost 0 bases and 2 bases, in that order; junction bases with no gene match: 6. As DNA, the CDR3 is TGTGCCAGCAGTTACTCGGGCCAGGGGGTAAACTATGGCTACACCTTC. Translated, it gives CASSYSGQGVNYGYTF.

The CDR3 is CASSEGAGAGTGELFF. CDR3 in DNA: TGTGCCAGCAGTGAAGGGGCAGGGGCTGGCACCGGGGAGCTGTTTTTT. The chain is built from TRBV6-1 and TRBJ2-2; TRBD1 is a possible D gene (6 bases). The CDR3 is 16 residues long. V was pared by 1 base and J by 4 bases, with 13 bases between. Germline V gene data show CDR1 as MNHNS and CDR2 as SASEGT.